A selection of T cell receptor beta chains follows, all from one sample in a study of OX40 agonist ivuxolimab in advanced cancers. Sequenced by immunoSEQ multiplex PCR; TCRdb stores in-frame clones only, minus some. This sample yields approximately 77,000 clones, of which 85% are seen a single time; about 1.8% belongs to the top ten. Sample: CD4+ or CD8+ T cells sorted from blood, taken in a trial of the OX40 agonist ivuxolimab. The receptors here all came from an adult with an advanced solid tumor such as melanoma, head and neck, liver or kidney cancer. CDR3s include the opening cysteine and the closing phenylalanine or tryptophan. A D gene is named only where the DNA matches it firmly. The size field is filled for only some rows; it gives once, few, many or a size class.

j_gene	abundance	d_gene	v_gene	CDR3nt	CDR3aa
TRBJ2-7	once	TRBD2	TRBV29-1	TGCAGCGTTGAAGTTCTACGCGGGACTAGCGGGGAGGACGAGCAGTACTTC	CSVEVLRGTSGEDEQYF
TRBJ2-1	.	TRBD1	TRBV19	TGTGCCAGTAGTATTCTTAGGGGGACAGGGACCCATGAGCAGTTCTTC	CASSILRGTGTHEQFF
TRBJ1-5	.	TRBD1	TRBV19	TGTGCCAGTAGTATAGTTGGGACAGGGGGAAGTCAGCCCCAGCATTTT	CASSIVGTGGSQPQHF
TRBJ1-5	.	.	TRBV18	TGTGCCAGCTCACAGGGCCCCCTAGGCAATCAGCCCCAGCATTTT	CASSQGPLGNQPQHF
TRBJ2-4	.	TRBD2	TRBV27	TGTGCCAGCAGTTTATTAGCGGGAGGCATAAACATTCAGTACTTC	CASSLLAGGINIQYF
TRBJ2-7	.	TRBD1	TRBV7-9	TGTGCCAGCAGCTTCGACAGGGGCGAGCAGTACTTC	CASSFDRGEQYF
TRBJ2-1	.	.	TRBV14	TGTGCCAGCAGCCAAGGAAGGGCAAAAGAGCATACCTACTCCTACAATGAGCAGTTCTTC	CASSQGRAKEHTYSYNEQFF
TRBJ2-2	.	.	TRBV7-5	TGTGTCGGATACCCAGGGAAAGTACGCACCGGGGAGCTGTTTTTT	CVGYPGKVRTGELFF
TRBJ1-3	.	.	TRBV27	TGTGCCAGCAGTCCTGAGGCGGCTAACCCTGGAAACACCATATATTTT	CASSPEAANPGNTIYF
TRBJ1-2	once	.	TRBV15	TGTGCCACCAGCAGACTGGGCACCCTCTATGGCTACACCTTC	CATSRLGTLYGYTF
TRBJ2-7	.	.	TRBV6-1	TGTGCCAGCAGTTTGGGGCCCTCACCGACCTACGAGCAGTACTTC	CASSLGPSPTYEQYF
TRBJ1-6	.	.	TRBV28	TGTGCCAGCGAGGGGAATTCACCCCTCCACTTT	CASEGNSPLHF
TRBJ1-2	.	.	TRBV7-2	TGTGCCAGCAGCTCCGGACGGACCTATGGCTACACCTTC	CASSSGRTYGYTF
TRBJ2-5	.	.	TRBV5-1	TGCGCCAGCAGACGAGAAGGACGAATCGGCGTGGCCCAGTACTTC	CASRREGRIGVAQYF
TRBJ2-2	.	TRBD2	TRBV7-3	TGTGCCAGCAGCTTATCCCCAAGCGGGGGGAAAATCGGGGAGCTGTTTTTT	CASSLSPSGGKIGELFF
TRBJ2-7	.	.	TRBV10-2	TGCGCCAGCAGCCTACAGGTCCTTGCCTACGAGCAGTACTTC	CASSLQVLAYEQYF
TRBJ2-2	.	.	TRBV19	TGTGCCAGTAATTTCGGAGGGTACGACACCGGGGAGCTGTTTTTT	CASNFGGYDTGELFF
TRBJ1-1	.	.	TRBV5-4	TGTGCCAGCAGCTTGGCCTTTGGGGGCACTGAAGCTTTCTTT	CASSLAFGGTEAFF
TRBJ1-3	.	.	TRBV19	TGTGCCAGTAGCGGGGGTTGGAGGAGCGGAAACACCATATATTTT	CASSGGWRSGNTIYF
TRBJ1-1	few	.	TRBV20-1	TGCAGTGCTAGTTTGTGGGGTGAAGCTTTCTTT	CSASLWGEAFF
TRBJ2-2	.	TRBD1	TRBV30	TGTGCCTGGAAACAAAGAGACAGGGGGGTGGGCGGGGAGCTGTTTTTT	CAWKQRDRGVGGELFF
TRBJ2-1	.	.	TRBV5-1	TGCGCCAGCAGCTTGGATCCTCTATACAATGAGCAGTTCTTC	CASSLDPLYNEQFF
TRBJ1-5	.	.	TRBV5-1	TGCGCCAGCAGCTTGGATGCGGGAAAGAATCAGCCCCAGCATTTT	CASSLDAGKNQPQHF
TRBJ2-3	.	.	TRBV5-4	TGTGCCAGCAGCTCTCTTCAGGGTACAGATACGCAGTATTTT	CASSSLQGTDTQYF
TRBJ2-7	.	.	TRBV5-6	TGTGCCAGCAGCCGGGGGACTGGGGCGGGCGAGCAGTACTTC	CASSRGTGAGEQYF
TRBJ2-3	once	.	TRBV6-1	TGTGCCAGCACCTTGACAGGTACAGATACGCAGTATTTT	CASTLTGTDTQYF
TRBJ2-4	.	TRBD1	TRBV9	TGTGCCAGCAGCGCCAGAGGGGGCGGGAACATTCAGTACTTC	CASSARGGGNIQYF
TRBJ2-3	few	TRBD2	TRBV7-3	TGTGCCAGCAGCCCAAAGGGACTAGCGGGAGGGCCTGGCGAGGATACGCAGTATTTT	CASSPKGLAGGPGEDTQYF
TRBJ1-2	few	.	TRBV6-5	TGTGCCAGCAGTTACTCCCGGGACATTCCCCTCTATGGCTACACCTTC	CASSYSRDIPLYGYTF
TRBJ2-2	.	.	TRBV5-1	TGCGCCAGCAGCTTACGGACATCTAGCGCGAACACCGGGGAGCTGTTTTTT	CASSLRTSSANTGELFF
TRBJ1-4	.	TRBD1	TRBV7-9	TGTGCCAGCAGCCTTCCTCTTTCCGGGACAGCGCATGAAAAACTGTTTTTT	CASSLPLSGTAHEKLFF
TRBJ1-5	.	TRBD1	TRBV7-2	TGTGCCAGCAGAGCAGGGGGAGGAAGCAATCAGCCCCAGCATTTT	CASRAGGGSNQPQHF
TRBJ1-1	.	.	TRBV5-1	TGCGCCAGCAGCTATGGGACGGCGAACACTGAAGCTTTCTTT	CASSYGTANTEAFF
TRBJ2-1	.	.	TRBV5-6	TGTGCCAGCAGCTTGGGCCGACTTCTCGTAAATGAGCAGTTCTTC	CASSLGRLLVNEQFF
TRBJ2-5	.	.	TRBV19	TGTGCCAGTAGTATTAGGGAGACCCAGTACTTC	CASSIRETQYF
TRBJ1-2	.	TRBD1	TRBV18	TGTGCCAGCTCACTAATGACAGGGACAGACTATGGCTACACCTTC	CASSLMTGTDYGYTF
TRBJ1-1	.	.	TRBV5-8	TGTGCCAGCAGCAATGCGCACTTGAACACTGAAGCTTTCTTT	CASSNAHLNTEAFF
TRBJ1-2	.	.	TRBV2	TGTGCCAGCAGTTCGGGGACGGAGGGCTATGGCTACACCTTC	CASSSGTEGYGYTF
TRBJ1-2	.	.	TRBV28	TGTGCCAGCAGTTGGGGGATTGGCTACACCTTC	CASSWGIGYTF
TRBJ2-1	.	.	TRBV7-3	TGTGCCAGCAGCTTAAACGGGGCGGAGGGGGATGAGCAGTTCTTC	CASSLNGAEGDEQFF
TRBJ1-1	.	TRBD1	TRBV5-1	TGCGCCAGCAGCACACGACAGGGGCGGGACACTGAAGCTTTCTTT	CASSTRQGRDTEAFF